These T cell receptor beta chains were read from a single sample in a study of T cell responses to AZD1222 COVID-19 vaccine. Sequencing was performed with immunoSEQ multiplex PCR; in TCRdb, only in-frame clones are kept and a portion is missing. Of some 74,000 clones in the sample, more than 70% are singletons; the top ten hold approximately 22%. The input for sequencing was peripheral blood, taken on day 0 of AZD1222 vaccination. These receptors were collected from an adult in good health. The CDR3 runs from the conserved cysteine through the conserved F or W. D genes are given only for firm matches. Only part of the rows carry a size: once, few, many, or a class if the clone is expanded.

clone_size	d_call	v_call	j_call	cdr3_aa	cdr3_nt
once	TRBD1	TRBV19	TRBJ2-4	CASTPDRGNIQYF	TGTGCCAGTACCCCGGACAGGGGAAACATTCAGTACTTC
.	TRBD1	TRBV19	TRBJ2-3	CASSMGTGRTDTQYF	TGTGCCAGTAGTATGGGGACAGGGCGGACAGATACGCAGTATTTT
.	.	TRBV4-1	TRBJ1-2	CASSQDLGYRDGYTF	TGCGCCAGCAGCCAAGATCTAGGCTACAGGGACGGCTACACCTTC
.	TRBD1	TRBV6-5	TRBJ1-6	CASSYLQGGPLHF	TGTGCCAGCAGTTACCTCCAGGGGGGACCCCTCCACTTT
.	.	TRBV12-3/TRBV12-4	TRBJ2-1	CASSRGRNEQFF	TGTGCCAGCAGCCGAGGAAGGAATGAGCAGTTCTTC
.	TRBD1	TRBV24-1	TRBJ1-5	CATSETGTGVQPQHF	TGTGCCACCAGTGAGACCGGGACAGGGGTACAGCCCCAGCATTTT
.	.	TRBV5-1	TRBJ2-3	CASSPVAATDTQYF	TGCGCCAGCAGCCCTGTAGCGGCGACAGATACGCAGTATTTT
once	.	TRBV28	TRBJ1-3	CASSLRPPGNTIYF	TGTGCCAGCAGCCTACGACCGCCGGGAAACACCATATATTTT
once	.	TRBV9	TRBJ2-3	CASSERALADTQYF	TGTGCCAGCAGCGAGAGAGCACTAGCAGATACGCAGTATTTT
.	TRBD2	TRBV7-9	TRBJ2-1	CASSLPLSGSHNEQFF	TGTGCCAGCAGCTTACCTCTTAGCGGGAGCCACAATGAGCAGTTCTTC
.	.	TRBV7-8	TRBJ1-5	CASSPQPGINQPQHF	TGTGCCAGCAGCCCGCAACCAGGGATCAATCAGCCCCAGCATTTT
.	.	TRBV5-1	TRBJ1-1	CASREGPAEAFF	TGCGCCAGCAGGGAGGGCCCCGCTGAAGCTTTCTTT
.	TRBD1	TRBV7-2	TRBJ2-5	CASSTNRGRETQYF	TGTGCCAGCAGCACAAACAGGGGGCGGGAGACCCAGTACTTC
.	TRBD1	TRBV24-1	TRBJ1-5	CATSDPRQGGNQPQHF	TGTGCCACCAGTGACCCCCGACAGGGCGGCAATCAGCCCCAGCATTTT
.	.	TRBV5-5	TRBJ1-2	CASSLGGPNNYGYTF	TGTGCCAGCAGCTTGGGAGGGCCGAATAACTATGGCTACACCTTC
.	TRBD1	TRBV9	TRBJ1-4	CASSPTGTAEKLFF	TGTGCCAGCAGCCCAACCGGGACAGCTGAAAAACTGTTTTTT
few	TRBD1	TRBV19	TRBJ2-2	CASKGQGTTGELFF	TGTGCCAGTAAGGGACAGGGGACCACCGGGGAGCTGTTTTTT
.	.	TRBV6-5	TRBJ2-3	CASMGERIHEDTQYF	TGTGCCAGCATGGGCGAGCGGATCCACGAAGATACGCAGTATTTT
.	.	TRBV6-5	TRBJ1-5	CAAGRSQPQHF	TGTGCCGCGGGGCGGAGTCAGCCCCAGCATTTT
.	.	TRBV11-1	TRBJ2-7	CASSLRDGAYEQYF	TGTGCCAGCAGCCTCCGGGACGGAGCCTACGAGCAGTACTTC
.	TRBD1	TRBV15	TRBJ1-6	CATSRGDSLLPLHF	TGTGCCACCAGCAGAGGGGACAGCCTCTTACCCCTCCACTTT
.	.	TRBV2	TRBJ1-3	CASSFDRNTIYF	TGTGCCAGCAGCTTCGACAGAAACACCATATATTTT
.	.	TRBV27	TRBJ2-2	CASTRGDFTGELFF	TGTGCCAGCACCCGCGGGGACTTCACCGGGGAGCTGTTTTTT
.	TRBD1	TRBV2	TRBJ2-7	CASSERGQEAYEQYF	TGTGCCAGCAGTGAAAGGGGACAGGAGGCCTACGAGCAGTACTTC
medium-sized	.	TRBV6-5	TRBJ1-4	CASATGATNEKLFF	TGTGCCAGCGCCACCGGTGCAACTAATGAAAAACTGTTTTTT
.	TRBD2	TRBV4-2	TRBJ2-1	CASSQGGQAGESNEQFF	TGTGCCAGCAGCCAAGGGGGTCAAGCGGGAGAAAGCAATGAGCAGTTCTTC
.	.	TRBV2	TRBJ1-5	CASRGPAIDQPQHF	TGTGCCAGCAGAGGTCCGGCGATTGATCAGCCCCAGCATTTT
.	.	TRBV19	TRBJ2-3	CASSIAGVGDTQYF	TGTGCCAGTAGTATAGCCGGAGTTGGGGATACGCAGTATTTT
.	.	TRBV24-1	TRBJ2-3	CATSELGGPSDTQYF	TGTGCCACCAGTGAGCTCGGGGGGCCCTCAGATACGCAGTATTTT
.	.	TRBV6-1	TRBJ2-2	CASSEWSAGELFF	TGTGCCAGCAGTGAGTGGAGCGCCGGGGAGCTGTTTTTT
.	TRBD2	TRBV5-4	TRBJ2-2	CASSMGLAGANTGELFF	TGTGCCAGCAGCATGGGACTAGCGGGGGCGAACACCGGGGAGCTGTTTTTT
.	TRBD2	TRBV27	TRBJ2-7	CASSLSGTSLYEQYF	TGTGCCAGCAGTTTATCTGGGACTAGCCTCTACGAGCAGTACTTC
few	.	TRBV19	TRBJ1-5	CASSIAWISEDQPQHF	TGTGCCAGTAGTATAGCCTGGATCTCGGAAGATCAGCCCCAGCATTTT
.	.	TRBV3-1/TRBV3-2	TRBJ1-2	CASSPRASANYGYTF	TGTGCCAGCAGCCCCCGGGCCTCAGCTAACTATGGCTACACCTTC
.	TRBD2	TRBV5-6	TRBJ2-7	CASSFGLAPSYEQYF	TGTGCCAGCAGCTTCGGACTAGCCCCCTCCTACGAGCAGTACTTC
.	.	TRBV30	TRBJ2-1	CACRGGGNSEQFF	TGTGCCTGTAGAGGGGGGGGCAATAGTGAGCAGTTCTTC
.	TRBD2	TRBV11-2	TRBJ2-3	CASSLGLRGRRGTDTQYF	TGTGCCAGCAGCTTGGGACTACGGGGGAGGCGGGGCACAGATACGCAGTATTTT
once	TRBD1	TRBV15	TRBJ2-7	CATRENRGNFYEQYF	TGTGCCACCAGGGAGAACAGGGGTAATTTCTACGAGCAGTACTTC
.	TRBD1	TRBV5-1	TRBJ1-2	CASSPSPGTGYGYTF	TGCGCCAGCAGCCCATCACCAGGGACAGGCTATGGCTACACCTTC
.	.	TRBV5-1	TRBJ2-1	CASSGGYNEQFF	TGCGCCAGCAGCGGGGGGTACAATGAGCAGTTCTTC
.	.	TRBV27	TRBJ2-5	CASSPRRGETQYF	TGTGCCAGCAGTCCACGAAGGGGAGAGACCCAGTACTTC
.	.	TRBV4-2	TRBJ2-1	CASSQERDISYNEQFF	TGTGCCAGCAGCCAAGAAAGGGACATATCCTACAATGAGCAGTTCTTC
.	.	TRBV5-4	TRBJ2-1	CASRTTGSRNEQFF	TGTGCCAGCAGAACTACAGGGTCGAGAAATGAGCAGTTCTTC
.	.	TRBV7-9	TRBJ2-5	CASSSVRETQYF	TGTGCCAGCAGCTCAGTTAGAGAGACCCAGTACTTC
.	.	TRBV6-1	TRBJ1-5	CASRRSRGGNQPQHF	TGTGCCAGCAGACGGAGTAGGGGCGGCAATCAGCCCCAGCATTTT
.	.	TRBV3-1/TRBV3-2	TRBJ1-1	CASSQDLAGTGNEAFF	TGTGCCAGCAGCCAAGATTTGGCGGGGACGGGCAATGAAGCTTTCTTT
.	TRBD2	TRBV4-1	TRBJ2-3	CASSQERSGSGSTDTQYF	TGCGCCAGCAGCCAAGAAAGGAGCGGGAGTGGGAGCACAGATACGCAGTATTTT
.	.	TRBV15	TRBJ1-2	CATSRAEGYGDYGYTF	TGTGCCACCAGCAGAGCGGAAGGCTACGGCGACTATGGCTACACCTTC
.	TRBD2	TRBV19	TRBJ2-1	CASSIGSGGHNEQFF	TGTGCCAGTAGTATAGGTAGCGGGGGCCACAATGAGCAGTTCTTC